The 27 T cell receptor beta chains given below trace back to one sample, sequenced in a study of blood T cell repertoires in COVID-19 (dated by TCRdb to the early 2020s). Library preparation employed the immunoSEQ multiplex PCR assay. TCRdb's version of the immuneACCESS table is confined to in-frame rearrangements and falls short of the full clone set. An unresolved V gene accounts for under half of the shortfall where checked; the remainder is of unknown origin. A total of roughly 3,500 clones appear in this sample, approximately 91% of them only once. Of the sample, 6% to 8% is held by the ten largest clones. The source material was peripheral blood. These receptors originate from a middle-aged man with active COVID-19.

DNA of the CDR3: TGTGCCAGCTCACCATCGGGGGGGCTAGGAGGCTACGAGCAGTACTTC. Translating gives CASSPSGGLGGYEQYF. This chain connects TRBV18 to TRBJ2-7, with 8 nucleotides matching TRBD2. The CDR3 sequence is 16 residues long. V shed 2 bases and J 3 bases; nucleotides not matched to a gene: 9. The germline V gene encodes CDR1 KGHSH and CDR2 LQKENI. Using reference TRBV18 and TRBJ2-7 for the parts outside the CDR3, the full variable domain is NAGVMQNPRHLVRRRGQEARLRCSPMKGHSHVYWYRQLPEEGLKFMVYLQKENIIDESGMPKERFSAEFPKEGPSILRIQQVVRGDSAAYFCASSPSGGLGGYEQYFGPGTRLTVT.

V and J are TRBV6-2 or TRBV6-3 and TRBJ2-7; 8 bases are shared with TRBD1. Germline assignment: CDR1 MNHEY and CDR2 SVGEGT. The CDR3 spans 15 residues. The V and J ends lost 5 bases and 4 bases, in that order; junction bases with no gene match: 10. CDR3 loop: CASSTTTGARYEQYF. The CDR3 coding sequence is TGTGCCAGCAGTACAACGACAGGGGCGAGATACGAGCAGTACTTC.

This rearrangement joins TRBV5-6 to TRBJ2-2, with D possibly TRBD1 on 6 matching bases. V was trimmed by 2 bases and J by 4 bases, leaving 12 bases between them. This CDR3 comprises 15 residues. The germline gives CDR1 SGHDT, CDR2 YYEEEE. The CDR3 region has the DNA TGTGCCAGCAGCTTCGTAGGGGGACCCACCGGGGAGCTGTTTTTT. Encoded protein: CASSFVGGPTGELFF.

The rearrangement links TRBV2 to TRBJ2-1; TRBD1 matches at 11 bases. Germline CDR1 SNHLY, CDR2 FYNNEI. CDR3 length: 16 residues. After removal of 3 bases from V and 8 bases from J, the junction contained 9 bases not matched to a gene. CDR3 bases: TGTGCCAGCAGTGATCCCGGGACAGGGGGTCGGGATGAGCAGTTCTTC. This gives the protein CASSDPGTGGRDEQFF.

J is TRBJ2-7 and V is TRBV9; 11 bases are a match to TRBD2. This CDR3 has 15 residues. Germline values: CDR1 SGDLS, CDR2 YYNGEE. Trimming took 3 bases from V and 6 from J; bases not matched to a gene: 8. As DNA, the CDR3 is TGTGCCAGCAGCGCGACCAGGCTAGCGGGAGGCGAGCAGTACTTC. This codes for CASSATRLAGGEQYF.

The V gene is TRBV4-3, the J gene TRBJ1-4; the match to TRBD1 covers 11 bases. Losses at the gene ends were 3 bases for V and 6 bases for J; bases not matched to a gene: 6. This CDR3 region has 16 residues. CDR1 and CDR2 (germline): LGHNA, YSLEER. The CDR3 protein is CASSHGQGAVHEKLFF. The CDR3 DNA reads as TGCGCCAGCAGCCACGGACAGGGGGCAGTTCATGAAAAACTGTTTTTT.

Remarks on this clone: At one end the junction does not follow the germline gene, possibly because of a read error. The chain employs TRBV7-2 and TRBJ1-2, with a tentative D call TRBD1 (6 bases). The CDR3 totals 12 residues. The V gene's germline CDR1 is SGHTA and CDR2 FQGNSA. The CDR3 here is CASSLSGWTANF. CDR3 DNA sequence: TGTGCCAGCAGCTTATCGGGCTGGACAGCCAACTTC.

V usage is TRBV19 and J usage is TRBJ1-2; D unclear. The germline V gene encodes CDR1 LNHDA and CDR2 SQIVND (reference sequence). V lost 0 bases, J lost 6 bases, and 11 bases lay in between. The CDR3 runs 14 residues. CDR3 residues: CASSIDSQANGYTF. As DNA, the CDR3 is TGTGCCAGTAGTATAGATTCTCAGGCCAATGGCTACACCTTC.

The V and J genes are TRBV7-2 and TRBJ1-1, with 11 bases that match TRBD1. The CDR3 extends over 19 amino acids. Germline CDR1 is SGHTA and CDR2 is FQGNSA. Trimming cost V 5 bases and J 5 bases; bases outside gene matches: 19. CDR3 protein: CASSLAPRGTGGRKTEAFF. The CDR3 coding sequence is TGTGCCAGCAGCCTCGCACCCCGCGGGACAGGGGGGAGGAAAACTGAAGCTTTCTTT.

The CDR3 nucleotides read TGTGCCAGCAGCTTGGGGACAGGGGGCACAGATACGCAGTATTTT. This gives the protein CASSLGTGGTDTQYF. The rearrangement links TRBV11-3 to TRBJ2-3, with 10 bases that match TRBD1. Germline lookup yields CDR1 SGHNT and CDR2 YENEEA. The CDR3 sequence is 15 residues long. With 3 bases clipped from V and 1 base from J, the junction kept 1 base outside the gene matches.

The V call is TRBV6-2 or TRBV6-3, the J call TRBJ2-1; 14 bases map to TRBD2. Germline lookup yields CDR1 MNHEY and CDR2 SVGEGT. The length of the CDR3 is 17 residues. V was clipped by 0 bases and J by 9 bases; unmatched bases: 7. Written as DNA, the CDR3 is TGTGCCAGCAGTTACTCCTCCTTGACTAGCGGGAGGGGTGAGCAGTTCTTC. It yields the protein CASSYSSLTSGRGEQFF.

The rearrangement joins TRBV24-1 to TRBJ2-5; the match to TRBD1 covers 12 bases. This CDR3 is built from 16 residues. Germline values: CDR1 KGHDR, CDR2 SFDVKD. V was pared by 3 bases and J by 5 bases, with 6 bases of the junction left unmatched. The CDR3 coding sequence is TGTGCCACCAGTGATACAGGGACAGGGGGCGGGGAGACCCAGTACTTC. This sequence encodes CATSDTGTGGGETQYF.

The CDR3 DNA reads as TGTGCCAGTAGTATCGATAGCGGATATGACTACAATGAGCAGTTCTTC. Its translation: CASSIDSGYDYNEQFF. V is TRBV19 and J is TRBJ2-1; maybe TRBD2 (6 bases). Trimming cost V 3 bases and J 3 bases, with 15 bases left between them. Germline-derived CDR1 and CDR2 are LNHDA and SQIVND (reference sequence). The CDR3 is made up of 16 amino acids.

The J gene is TRBJ2-2, the V gene TRBV6-5, with TRBD2 matching over 11 bases. The CDR3 length is 13 residues. Germline V gives CDR1 MNHEY, CDR2 SVGAGI. CDR3 sequence reads: CTSGSSNTGELFF. The CDR3 DNA follows: TGTACTAGCGGGAGTTCTAACACCGGGGAGCTGTTTTTT.

This chain connects TRBV19 to TRBJ1-3; D uncertain. This CDR3 has 15 amino acids. The V gene lost 2 bases and the J gene lost 0 bases, with 8 bases spanning the gap. Germline V gene lookup returns CDR1 LNHDA and CDR2 SQIVND (reference sequence). The CDR3 spells CASSIQAISGNTIYF. The CDR3 DNA follows: TGTGCCAGTAGTATACAGGCGATCTCTGGAAACACCATATATTTT.

V gene TRBV6-5 combines with J gene TRBJ2-7, with 9 bases identical to TRBD1. The CDR3 has 14 amino acids. After removal of 5 bases from V and 2 bases from J, the junction contained 4 bases not matched to a gene. Per the germline V gene, CDR1 is MNHEY and CDR2 is SVGAGI. CDR3: CASSPGTGPYEQYF. The CDR3, as DNA: TGTGCCAGCAGTCCCGGGACAGGGCCCTACGAGCAGTACTTC.

The CDR3 bases are TGTGCCAGCAGTTTTCCAGGAGGGACTGAAGCTTTCTTT. Translated: CASSFPGGTEAFF. The chain employs TRBV28 and TRBJ1-1; no clear D gene. V lost 3 bases to trimming and J lost 5 bases, with 10 bases between them. The CDR3 totals 13 residues. Germline lookup yields CDR1 MDHEN and CDR2 SYDVKM.

The chain carries TRBV28 and TRBJ1-2; the D is unclear. The CDR3 covers 12 residues. Trimming stripped 4 bases from V and 7 bases from J, with 10 bases between. CDR1 is MDHEN and CDR2 is SYDVKM in the germline V gene. CDR3 nucleotide sequence: TGTGCCAGCAGTTCCCCCGGAGGTGGCTACACCTTC. It encodes CASSSPGGGYTF.

V is TRBV9 and J is TRBJ1-2; no reliable D call. CDR1 is SGDLS and CDR2 is YYNGEE in the germline V gene. The CDR3 length is 15 residues. V was shortened by 1 base and J by 0 bases, with 10 bases between the two germline ends. CDR3 nucleotide sequence: TGTGCCAGCAGCGTATCCGGCGGGGCTAACTATGGCTACACCTTC. Translation gives CASSVSGGANYGYTF.

V usage is TRBV27 and J usage is TRBJ1-4; D is perhaps TRBD1 (5 bases). The CDR3 runs to 16 residues. The V end was cut by 0 bases, the J end by 0 bases, with 8 bases between. CDR1 MNHEY and CDR2 SMNVEV come from the germline V gene (reference sequence). The CDR3 protein is CASSLSADTTNEKLFF. In DNA form, the CDR3 reads TGTGCCAGCAGTTTATCCGCGGACACAACTAATGAAAAACTGTTTTTT.

DNA of the CDR3: TGTGCCAGCAGGACTCTAGCGGACACCGGGGAGCTGTTTTTT. Translated, it gives CASRTLADTGELFF. The chain carries TRBV6-6 and TRBJ2-2; 7 bases agree with TRBD2. J gave up 3 bases and V 6 bases, and 4 bases lay outside the gene matches. The CDR3 loop spans 14 amino acids. Germline V gene sequence: CDR1 MNHNY, CDR2 SVGAGI (reference sequence).

V is TRBV7-9 and J is TRBJ2-1, with 10 bases that match TRBD1. From germline, CDR1 is SEHNR and CDR2 FQNEAQ (reference sequence). With V trimmed by 5 bases and J by 8 bases, 15 bases remained unmatched. This CDR3 has 17 residues. The CDR3 DNA reads as TGTGCCAGCAGCCTTAAAACGTCGGGACAGGGGATGTATGAGCAGTTCTTC. Its translation is CASSLKTSGQGMYEQFF.

The V and J genes are TRBV7-9 and TRBJ1-5; D may be TRBD1 (5 bases). This CDR3 region has 14 residues. The V gene lost 5 bases and the J gene lost 2 bases, with 10 bases spanning the gap. CDR1 and CDR2 (germline): SEHNR, FQNEAQ (reference sequence). The chain's CDR3 is CASSLAGGNQPQHF. As DNA, the CDR3 is TGTGCCAGCAGCCTTGCGGGGGGCAATCAGCCCCAGCATTTT.

This chain connects TRBV6-2 or TRBV6-3 to TRBJ2-1; 7 nucleotides line up with TRBD2. CDR3 length: 17 amino acids. Germline CDR1 and CDR2: MNHEY and SVGEGT. J lost 3 bases, V lost 6 bases, and 14 bases had no gene match. Here the CDR3 DNA reads TGTGCCAGCAGCCTACTAGCGTTCAGGGTCAGCTACAATGAGCAGTTCTTC. It encodes CASSLLAFRVSYNEQFF.

The chain uses TRBV3-1 (or the pseudogene TRBV3-2) and TRBJ2-4; no clear D gene. Trimming removed 0 bases at V and 1 base at J, with 4 bases between. Germline assignment: CDR1 LGHDT and CDR2 YNNKEL (reference sequence). The CDR3 totals 14 residues. The CDR3 region is CASSQDMAKNIQYF. The CDR3 bases are TGTGCCAGCAGCCAAGACATGGCCAAAAACATTCAGTACTTC.

V usage is TRBV28 and J usage is TRBJ1-5; D is undetermined. V lost 3 bases and J 0 bases, leaving 9 bases between the germline ends. This CDR3 is 15 amino acids long. From germline, CDR1 is MDHEN and CDR2 SYDVKM. DNA for the CDR3: TGTGCCAGCAGTTTGTCTGGGCTTAGCAATCAGCCCCAGCATTTT. Its translation: CASSLSGLSNQPQHF.

This chain joins TRBV12-3 or TRBV12-4 and TRBJ2-7; D gene unclear. Trimming removed 5 bases from V and 9 bases from J, with 14 bases in between. The CDR3 has 12 residues. The CDR3 DNA is TGTGCCAGCAGTCGGTTGCCTACGAGGCAGTACTTC. Protein sequence: CASSRLPTRQYF.